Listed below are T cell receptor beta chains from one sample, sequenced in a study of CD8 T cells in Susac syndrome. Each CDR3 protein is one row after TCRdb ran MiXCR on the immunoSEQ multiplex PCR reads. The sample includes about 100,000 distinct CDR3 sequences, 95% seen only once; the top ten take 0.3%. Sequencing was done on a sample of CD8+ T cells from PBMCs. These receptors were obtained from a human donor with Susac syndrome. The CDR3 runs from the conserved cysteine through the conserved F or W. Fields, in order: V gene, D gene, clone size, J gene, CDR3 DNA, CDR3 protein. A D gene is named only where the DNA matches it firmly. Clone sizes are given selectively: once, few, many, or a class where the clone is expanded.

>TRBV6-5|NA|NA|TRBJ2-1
TGTGCCAGCAGTTACCCTGGAAGGACAGAAGAGTTCTTC
CASSYPGRTEEFF
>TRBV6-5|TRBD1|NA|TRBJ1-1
TGTGCCAGCAGTCCGGACAGGGCGGCTGAAGCTTTCTTT
CASSPDRAAEAFF
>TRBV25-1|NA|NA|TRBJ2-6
TGTGCCAGCGCGGCGGATTCTGGGGCCAACGTCCTGACTTTC
CASAADSGANVLTF
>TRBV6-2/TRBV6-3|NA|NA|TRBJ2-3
TGTGCCAGCAGTTATCCGTACATGGCCTCAGATACGCAGTATTTT
CASSYPYMASDTQYF
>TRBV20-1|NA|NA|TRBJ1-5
TGCAGTGTGGGGGAGCCGAGCAATCAGCCCCAGCATTTT
CSVGEPSNQPQHF
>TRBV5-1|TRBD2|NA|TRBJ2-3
TGCGCCAGCAGCTTCGCCGGGACTAGAGGGGATACGCAGTATTTT
CASSFAGTRGDTQYF
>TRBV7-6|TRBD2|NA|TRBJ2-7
TGTGCCAGCACCGTACTAGCGGGGATGTCGCAGGAGCAGTACTTC
CASTVLAGMSQEQYF
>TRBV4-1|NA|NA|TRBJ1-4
TGCGCCAGCAGCCAAGTCCGGGGGGAAGGGGAAAAACTGTTTTTT
CASSQVRGEGEKLFF
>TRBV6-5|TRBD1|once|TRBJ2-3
TGTGCCAGCAGTTACTCAGGAGGGACAGGATACACTAGCACAGATACGCAGTATTTT
CASSYSGGTGYTSTDTQYF
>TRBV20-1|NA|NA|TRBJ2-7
TGCAGTGCCGCAACAGGGTCCTACGAGCAGTACTTC
CSAATGSYEQYF
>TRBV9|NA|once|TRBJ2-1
TGTGCCAGCAGCGTAGGGGGGGAAAGTAATGAGCAGTTCTTC
CASSVGGESNEQFF
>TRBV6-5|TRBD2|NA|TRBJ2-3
TGTGCCAGCAGTCAACTAGCGGGATTCACAGATACGCAGTATTTT
CASSQLAGFTDTQYF
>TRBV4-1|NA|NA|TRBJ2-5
TGCGCCAGCAGCCAAGTGGGGCAGGCGAAAGGGACCCAGTACTTC
CASSQVGQAKGTQYF
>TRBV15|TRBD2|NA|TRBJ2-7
TGTGCCACCAGCAGAGATCGAGGCGGGGGGCCTGACGAGCAGTACTTC
CATSRDRGGGPDEQYF
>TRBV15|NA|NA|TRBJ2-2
TGTGCCACCAGCAGAGGGACGGACGGGGAGCTGTTTTTT
CATSRGTDGELFF
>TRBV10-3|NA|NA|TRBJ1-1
TGTGCCATCAGTGAGGGGACGGGAAACGCTGAAGCTTTCTTT
CAISEGTGNAEAFF
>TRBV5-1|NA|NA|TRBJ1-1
TGCGCCAGCAGCTTGGCCCCGGGGAACACTGAAGCTTTCTTT
CASSLAPGNTEAFF
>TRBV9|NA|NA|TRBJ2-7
TGTGCCAGCAGCCCTCGTCTGAGTTACGAGCAGTACTTC
CASSPRLSYEQYF
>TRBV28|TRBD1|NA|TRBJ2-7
TGTGCCAGCAGTCCGTCTCGGACAGGAACGAGCGAGCAGTACTTC
CASSPSRTGTSEQYF
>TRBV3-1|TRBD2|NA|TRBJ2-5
TGTGCCAGCAGCCAAGATCTTGGGCAACTAGCGGGGCAAGAGACCCAGTACTTC
CASSQDLGQLAGQETQYF
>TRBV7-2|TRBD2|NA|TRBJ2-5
TGTGCCAGCAGCTTAGGTGGCGGGGGTAAAGTGACCCAGTACTTC
CASSLGGGGKVTQYF
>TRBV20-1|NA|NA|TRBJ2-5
TGCAGTGCTCCCAGAGGGCCGGAGACCCAGTACTTC
CSAPRGPETQYF
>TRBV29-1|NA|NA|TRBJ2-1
TGCAGCGTTGAAGACGACGGGACCTCCCGCCCTCTTTACAATGAGCAGTTCTTC
CSVEDDGTSRPLYNEQFF
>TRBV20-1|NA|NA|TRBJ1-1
TGCAGTGCGGCCGGGACACCGAACACTGAAGCTTTCTTT
CSAAGTPNTEAFF
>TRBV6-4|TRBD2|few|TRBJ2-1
TGTGCCAGCAGTTCTAGCGGGGGGGCCAATGAGCAGTTCTTC
CASSSSGGANEQFF
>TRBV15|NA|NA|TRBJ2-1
TGTGCCACCAGCAGAGATCGGTTGGATGAGCAGTTCTTC
CATSRDRLDEQFF
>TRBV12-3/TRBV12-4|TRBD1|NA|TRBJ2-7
TGTGCCAGCAGTTCCTGGGACAGTGACTCCTACGAGCAGTACTTC
CASSSWDSDSYEQYF
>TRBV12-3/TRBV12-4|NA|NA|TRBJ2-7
TGTGCCAGCACCTGGGCTATCTCCTCCTACGAGCAGTACTTC
CASTWAISSYEQYF
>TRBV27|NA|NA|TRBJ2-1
TGTGCCAGCAGTACGGACTACGGAGACGGTGAGCAGTTCTTC
CASSTDYGDGEQFF
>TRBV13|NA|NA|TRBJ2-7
TGTGCCAGCAGCTTAGGGGGATTGGGCCAGTACTTC
CASSLGGLGQYF
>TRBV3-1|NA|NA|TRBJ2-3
TGTGCCAGCAGACGAGCGGCTACGCAGTATTTT
CASRRAATQYF
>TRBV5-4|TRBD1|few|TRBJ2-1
TGTGCCAGCAGCTCCGCCGAAATCCACAGGGGGAAGCAGTTCTTC
CASSSAEIHRGKQFF
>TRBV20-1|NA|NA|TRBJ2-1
TGCAGTGCTAGAGTCCCACTACCAGTCAATGAGCAGTTCTTC
CSARVPLPVNEQFF
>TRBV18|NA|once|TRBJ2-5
TGTGCCAGCTCACCGAGATGGGGAGGAGAGCAAGAGACCCAGTACTTC
CASSPRWGGEQETQYF
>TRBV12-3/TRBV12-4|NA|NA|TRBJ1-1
TGTGCCAGCAGCCCTGGGGTCGGAGGGGGGAACACTGAAGCTTTCTTT
CASSPGVGGGNTEAFF